This T cell receptor (beta chain) is from a study of T cell responses to AZD1222 COVID-19 vaccine. This clone was recorded a few times. Its antigen is as yet unknown. The germline V gene encodes CDR1 MNHEY and CDR2 SVGAGI. The CDR3 length is 13 residues. Trimming shortened V by 7 bases and J by 4 bases, and 14 bases separated the two germline ends. Data came from immunoSEQ multiplex PCR; TCRdb stores just in-frame clones and leaves some out. Found here are 140,000 to 150,000 clones, about 94% of them singletons; the top ten hold approximately 4%. Findings and caveats of the study: There were repertoire samples only from the period after the peak T cell response. Vaccine-associated CD4 TCRs spanned spike, dominant at 160-218 and 743-854.

The sample in question was peripheral blood, obtained 28 days after the second AZD1222 dose. The chain has TRBV6-5 and TRBJ2-7, with unresolved D. This clonotype originated in an adult who received the AZD1222 COVID-19 vaccine. CDR3 in amino acids: CASTEWEGYEQYF. DNA of the CDR3: TGTGCCAGCACCGAGTGGGAAGGGTACGAGCAGTACTTC.